This note documents a single T cell receptor (beta chain) sequence. This clonotype was counted at least ten times. It lacks a known antigen. No qualities accompany the bases; no much larger clone lies one base away. Stable Graves' hyperthyroidism was defined as the absence of progression to ophthalmopathy over 18 months of follow-up. The hyperthyroidism patients were between 18 and 65 years old and newly diagnosed, with a disease duration of less than 2 months. The study excluded patients with uncontrolled infections, other autoimmune diseases, pregnancy or lactation. Diagnoses were based on clinical symptoms, serum thyroxine and TRAb, thyroid ultrasound and orbital computed tomography. PBMCs were separated from roughly 10 ml of fresh peripheral blood using Ficoll-Paque density gradient centrifugation. Total RNA was extracted with Trizol reagent, and quality was checked on an Agilent 2100 Bioanalyzer.

The TCR beta CDR3 regions were amplified from RNA transcripts. The TCR CDR3 was subjected to a first round of RT-PCR using the HTBI primer set and the Qiagen OneStep RT-PCR kit. The libraries were constructed in a second round of multiplex PCR and then size-selected and purified. Sequencing of the libraries was done on an Illumina HiSeq2000 using paired-end 100 bp reads. In the source study's methods: SOAPnuke was used to process the raw data, with reads discarded if the reads contained adapters or uncalled bases, had a mean Phred below 15, or lacked an exact constant-primer or identifier match. High-quality paired reads were merged with COPE v1.2.5, and unique nucleotide sequences were defined as clonotypes. Clonotypes were aligned to IMGT TRBV, TRBD and TRBJ reference segments using MiTCR v1.1. Only V-J combinations with frequency above 0.0001, covering approximately 99% of repertoires, were analysed. A TCS score was defined as the ratio between F50 (clonal expansion) and ExV (chaos), using BLOSUM62-based TCRdist between CDR3 peptides within each V-J. Welch's t-statistics and random forest reduced fewer than 550 V-J features to 10 to 15, which were used in a naive Bayes classifier (R e1071). TCRdb reworked the public reads: Q25 trimming with fastp, MiXCR clone assembly, productive beta chains retained. Identical CDR3 protein sequences are pooled into one entry, listed with their most common genes and DNA. It is TCRdb's table, rather than the study itself, that gives the V and J calls and clone size. The sample table lists around 300,000 distinct CDR3 sequences, roughly an eighth of them with a count of one. The ten largest make up 7% to 9% of the sample.

The data were obtained in a study of T cells in Graves' hyperthyroidism and ophthalmopathy (dated by TCRdb to about 2019). Notes on the research overall: Peripheral blood samples were taken at the time of initial diagnosis, prior to any treatment. A discovery cohort of roughly 96 patients, about 40 with Graves' ophthalmopathy and approximately 55 with stable Graves' hyperthyroidism, was used to find distinguishing TCR V-J signatures. An independent validation cohort of fewer than 20 hyperthyroidism patients and 15 or so patients who later progressed to ophthalmopathy tested prospective prediction of ophthalmopathy. The 100 discovery patients were divided at random into training and test sets in a 7:3 ratio. Thyroid tissue and blood T-cell repertoires from six Graves' hyperthyroidism patients were also compared in the study. After sampling, hyperthyroidism patients received methimazole starting at 30 mg daily, and ophthalmopathy patients received high-dose intravenous methylprednisolone. According to the paper, TCR Vbeta CDR3 sequencing was carried out on approximately 140 peripheral blood samples, which came from about 45 ophthalmopathy, some 73 hyperthyroidism and approximately 17 progressor patients. The study at large found these results: No statistical method was used to fix the sample size in advance, and group allocation was not hidden from the investigators. Most expanded thyroid clonotypes (frequency above 0.001) were also detected in blood, suggesting blood repertoires may reflect thyroid immune responses. A model built on a 13 V-J signature distinguished ophthalmopathy from stable hyperthyroidism, reaching 87.88% sensitivity and around 82% specificity in cross-validation and 80%/75% in testing. In validation, progression to ophthalmopathy was predicted by the model with 55% to 71% sensitivity and 72% to 85% specificity, a median of 6.5 months before onset.

As encoded in the germline V gene, CDR1 is MDHEN while CDR2 is SYDVKM. Inclusive of the bounding cysteine and phenylalanine, the CDR3 is 13 residues long. The only DNA kept is the CDR3, 39 bases in frame from the first base. Trimming takes 6 bases from V and 8 bases from J, and the germline ends sit 16 bases apart. The source is a woman aged 40 to 49 with Graves' hyperthyroidism. The chain was built from TRBV28 and TRBJ1-2, with no D gene named confidently. The sequenced material came from blood. The bases read TGTGCCAGCAGGCTCACAAATCGTCGGGGCTACACCTTC. Its protein product is CASRLTNRRGYTF.